One sample yielded the 20 T cell receptor beta chains listed below, sequenced in a study of T cell responses to AZD1222 COVID-19 vaccine. The method was immunoSEQ multiplex PCR; TCRdb's version includes in-frame clones alone and lacks a portion of them. The repertoire has under 150,000 clones, roughly 91% of them found once; the top ten carry over 8.5%. The starting material was peripheral blood, obtained on day 0 of MenACWY control vaccination. These receptor sequences come from an adult in good health.

The chain joins TRBV6-5 to TRBJ2-5, with TRBD2 as a possible D gene (6 bases). From germline, CDR1 is MNHEY and CDR2 SVGAGI. V lost 1 base and J 5 bases, leaving 14 bases between the germline ends. This CDR3 contains 15 residues. The CDR3 region is CASSYFTGGLETQYF. In nucleotides, the CDR3 is TGTGCCAGCAGTTACTTTACTGGAGGGCTTGAGACCCAGTACTTC.

Remarks on this clone: A read error may produce the germline difference seen at one junction end. CDR3 sequence reads: CASSVLTGKAGNTIYF. In nucleotides, the CDR3 is TGTGCCAGTAGCGTACTAACAGGGAAGGCTGGAAACACCATATATTTT. This chain links TRBV9 with TRBJ1-3, with a possible D match to TRBD1 (6 bases). Germline V gene lookup returns CDR1 SGDLS and CDR2 YYNGEE. The CDR3 contains 16 residues.

This chain links TRBV11-2 with TRBJ2-6; D is perhaps TRBD1 (6 bases). The CDR3 runs 17 residues. Germline CDR1 is SGHAT and CDR2 is FQNNGV. Between the trimmed V and J ends, which lost 6 bases and 3 bases, there was a span of 18 bases. CDR3 amino acids: CASRGLTGPRGANVLTF. The DNA of the CDR3 is TGTGCCAGCAGGGGGTTGACAGGACCGCGTGGGGCCAACGTCCTGACTTTC.

As regards this clone: The junction shows a germline mismatch at one end, possibly a read error. V usage is TRBV10-1 and J usage is TRBJ2-6; D not certain. There are 16 residues in the CDR3. From germline, CDR1 is WNHNN and CDR2 SYGVQD (reference sequence). The CDR3 DNA is TGCGCCAGCAGTAAGTCACCACAAAGTCGGGCCAACGTCCTGACTTTC. Translated: CASSKSPQSRANVLTF.

The chain has TRBV12-5 and TRBJ2-6, with D unresolved. Trimming pared 0 bases from V and 0 bases from J, leaving 9 bases between. CDR1 LGHNT and CDR2 FRNRAP come from the germline V gene. The CDR3 totals 17 residues. The CDR3 nucleotides are TGTGCTAGTGGTTTGGTACGTGGGGACTCTGGGGCCAACGTCCTGACTTTC. It yields the protein CASGLVRGDSGANVLTF.

CDR3 region: CASSQDYSLSNQPQHF. In DNA form, the CDR3 reads TGCGCCAGCAGCCAAGATTACTCCCTAAGCAATCAGCCCCAGCATTTT. This chain connects TRBV4-1 to TRBJ1-5; D gene uncertain. The CDR3 consists of 16 residues. Per germline, CDR1 MGHRA and CDR2 YSYEKL. V shed 0 bases and J shed 1 base, with 10 bases lying between them.

The rearrangement uses TRBV27 and TRBJ2-1, with D possibly matching TRBD1 (6 bases). Germline V gene data show CDR1 as MNHEY and CDR2 as SMNVEV (reference sequence). V was trimmed by 5 bases and J by 7 bases, leaving 15 bases between them. This CDR3 spans 14 amino acids. The CDR3 region is CASSAQGFRNEQFF. DNA of the CDR3: TGTGCCAGCAGTGCACAGGGTTTTAGGAATGAGCAGTTCTTC.

This rearrangement joins TRBV19 to TRBJ2-1; D call uncertain. V lost 1 base to trimming and J lost 7 bases, with 11 bases between them. The germline V gene has CDR1 LNHDA and CDR2 SQIVND (reference sequence). The length of the CDR3 is 14 residues. The CDR3 region is CASSIGGSGNEQFF. In DNA form, the CDR3 reads TGTGCCAGTAGTATAGGCGGCTCCGGAAATGAGCAGTTCTTC.

This clone was detected once. The J gene is TRBJ2-7, the V gene TRBV27, with D maybe TRBD1 (5 bases). Per the germline V gene, CDR1 is MNHEY and CDR2 is SMNVEV (reference sequence). This CDR3 is built from 13 residues. V shed 4 bases and J shed 6 bases, with 13 bases lying between them. The CDR3 DNA follows: TGTGCCAGCAGTTGGCAGGGTATAAGCGAGCAGTACTTC. Translation gives CASSWQGISEQYF.

The chain couples TRBV6-5 to TRBJ2-5; 9 bases are a match to TRBD2. The CDR3 loop spans 14 amino acids. Losses at the gene ends were 6 bases for V and 5 bases for J; bases not matched to a gene: 7. The germline gives CDR1 MNHEY, CDR2 SVGAGI. DNA of the CDR3: TGTGCCAGCAGGGCGGGACTAGCCGTGGAGACCCAGTACTTC. This translates into CASRAGLAVETQYF.

The V gene is TRBV27, the J gene TRBJ2-7, with D possibly TRBD1 on 5 matching bases. V dropped 0 bases and J dropped 2 bases, with 8 bases sitting between them. CDR1 is MNHEY, CDR2 SMNVEV, per germline (reference sequence). CDR3 length equals 14 residues. Here the CDR3 reads CASSLSTGPYEQYF. The DNA for the CDR3 is TGTGCCAGCAGTTTATCTACAGGACCCTACGAGCAGTACTTC.

This chain links TRBV7-2 with TRBJ2-1, with 9 positions matching TRBD2. Germline-derived CDR1 and CDR2 are SGHTA and FQGNSA. J was trimmed by 5 bases and V by 6 bases; bases with no gene match: 8. The CDR3 consists of 15 residues. CDR3 amino acids: CASSYTSGHNNEQFF. The DNA of the CDR3 is TGTGCCAGCAGTTATACTAGCGGGCATAACAATGAGCAGTTCTTC.

CDR3 protein: CASSVDRLNTGELFF. For the CDR3, the DNA is TGTGCCAGCAGCGTAGACAGGTTGAACACCGGGGAGCTGTTTTTT. The gene calls are TRBV7-6 and TRBJ2-2, with D possibly matching TRBD1 (6 bases). CDR3 size: 15 residues. Trimming took off 5 bases at V and 1 base at J, with 11 bases between the two ends. Germline-derived CDR1 and CDR2 are SGHVS and FNYEAQ.

This clone was seen only a few times. The chain couples TRBV19 to TRBJ1-5; TRBD1 might be the D (5 bases). Germline lookup yields CDR1 LNHDA and CDR2 SQIVND (reference sequence). V lost 4 bases and J lost 5, with 12 bases in between. The CDR3 is 14 residues long. The chain's CDR3 is CASSTGERDQPQHF. In DNA, the CDR3 is TGTGCCAGTAGTACGGGGGAGCGAGATCAGCCCCAGCATTTT.

V is TRBV5-1 and J is TRBJ2-2, with 13 bases lining up with TRBD2. The CDR3 is 16 residues long. Germline assignment: CDR1 SGHRS and CDR2 YFSETQ. V lost 5 bases and J lost 6; bases outside the gene matches: 7. The CDR3, as DNA: TGCGCCAGCAGACGATGGACTAGCGGGAGCGCCGGGGAGCTGTTTTTT. Amino acids: CASRRWTSGSAGELFF.

The genes are TRBV5-1 and TRBJ1-2; TRBD1 matches 12 bases. Germline CDR1 reads SGHRS; CDR2 reads YFSETQ. The CDR3 covers 14 residues. Trimming cost V 3 bases and J 5 bases; bases outside gene matches: 2. The CDR3: CASSSGQGAYGYTF. CDR3 nucleotide sequence: TGCGCCAGCAGCTCGGGACAGGGGGCATATGGCTACACCTTC.

V usage is TRBV29-1 and J usage is TRBJ1-1; D not resolved. V shed 7 bases and J shed 5 bases, with 26 bases lying between them. The length of the CDR3 is 16 residues. The germline V gene encodes CDR1 SQVTM and CDR2 ANQGSEA. CDR3 DNA: TGCAGCGCTTACATTGGACCGTCCCTAGTAAGGACTGAAGCTTTCTTT. It is translated as CSAYIGPSLVRTEAFF.

The chain is built from TRBV6-2 or TRBV6-3 and TRBJ1-1; TRBD1 is a possible D gene (5 bases). CDR3 size: 15 residues. Germline V gives CDR1 MNHEY, CDR2 SVGEGT. V lost 5 bases, J lost 6 bases, and 19 bases lay in between. This chain's CDR3 is CASSNPGLGVAEAFF. The CDR3 coding sequence is TGTGCCAGCAGTAATCCGGGACTCGGGGTTGCTGAAGCTTTCTTT.

The chain employs TRBV6-5 and TRBJ1-2; D might be TRBD1 (6 bases). V lost 6 bases to trimming and J lost 4 bases, with 12 bases between them. This CDR3 is built from 13 residues. Germline lookup yields CDR1 MNHEY and CDR2 SVGAGI. CDR3 protein: CASSPDRSYGYTF. CDR3 DNA sequence: TGTGCCAGCAGCCCCGACAGGTCCTATGGCTACACCTTC.

This clone came up once. The chain couples TRBV5-6 to TRBJ1-2; 8 bases line up with TRBD1. V lost 1 base, J lost 7 bases, and 9 bases stayed unmatched. In germline, CDR1 is SGHDT, CDR2 YYEEEE. The CDR3 is 15 residues long. CDR3 loop: CASSLPSGGVSGYTF. Written as DNA, the CDR3 is TGTGCCAGCAGCTTGCCGTCAGGGGGCGTGAGTGGCTACACCTTC.